This T cell receptor beta chain was sequenced during a study of spatial heterogeneity in lung cancer. The study, taken as a whole, reports: Compared with follow-up, resection was when ubiquitous expanded tumor TCRs appeared in blood more.

This clonotype appeared many times. The antigen is not known. CDR3 length: 15 amino acids. Germline values: CDR1 MGHRA, CDR2 YSYEKL. The germline V and J ends were trimmed by 4 bases and 2 bases, with 11 bases remaining between them. The library protocol tagged each TCR cDNA with a unique molecular identifier. A single record per CDR3 protein comes from TCRdb applying MiXCR to the 5' RACE reads. The data hold tens of thousands of distinct CDR3 sequences, with roughly 7.5% observed a single time. This sample's time point: sample taken at primary tumor resection. Sequencing covered unsorted whole RNA taken from tumor, nontumor lung or frozen PBMC.

The V call is TRBV4-1, the J call TRBJ2-2; D is uncertain. The sequences come from PBMCs, collected at surgery. The receptor comes from a female donor with early-stage non-small cell lung cancer. Here the CDR3 DNA reads TGCGCCAGCAGCCCTCGGGTCCTCAACACCGGGGAGCTGTTTTTT. It yields the protein CASSPRVLNTGELFF.